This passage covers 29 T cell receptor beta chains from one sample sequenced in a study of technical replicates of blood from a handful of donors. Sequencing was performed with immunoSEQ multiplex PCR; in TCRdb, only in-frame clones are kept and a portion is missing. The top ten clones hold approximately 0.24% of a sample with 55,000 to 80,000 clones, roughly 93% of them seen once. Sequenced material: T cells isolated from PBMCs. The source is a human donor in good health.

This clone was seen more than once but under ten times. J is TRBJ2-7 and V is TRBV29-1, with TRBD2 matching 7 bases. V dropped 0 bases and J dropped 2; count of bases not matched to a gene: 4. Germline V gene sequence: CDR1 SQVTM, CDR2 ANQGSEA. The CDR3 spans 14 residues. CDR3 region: CSVEDGEGTYEQYF. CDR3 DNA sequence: TGCAGCGTTGAAGACGGGGAGGGGACCTACGAGCAGTACTTC.

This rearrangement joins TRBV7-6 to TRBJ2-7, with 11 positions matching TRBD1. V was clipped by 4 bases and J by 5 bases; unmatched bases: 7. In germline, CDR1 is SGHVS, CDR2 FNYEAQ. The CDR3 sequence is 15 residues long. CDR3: CASSSGQGAFDEQYF. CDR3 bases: TGTGCCAGCAGCTCCGGACAGGGGGCTTTTGACGAGCAGTACTTC. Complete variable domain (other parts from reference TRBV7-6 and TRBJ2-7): GAGVSQSPRYKVTKRGQDVALRCDPISGHVSLYWYRQALGQGPEFLTYFNYEAQQDKSGLPNDRFSAERPEGSISTLTIQRTEQRDSAMYRCASSSGQGAFDEQYFGPGTRLTVT.

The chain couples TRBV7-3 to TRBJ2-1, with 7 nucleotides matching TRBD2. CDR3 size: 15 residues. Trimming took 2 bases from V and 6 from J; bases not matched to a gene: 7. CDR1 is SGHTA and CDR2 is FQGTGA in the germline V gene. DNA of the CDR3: TGTGCCAGCAGCTTACAGCCGTCTAGCGGCAATGAGCAGTTCTTC. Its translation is CASSLQPSSGNEQFF.

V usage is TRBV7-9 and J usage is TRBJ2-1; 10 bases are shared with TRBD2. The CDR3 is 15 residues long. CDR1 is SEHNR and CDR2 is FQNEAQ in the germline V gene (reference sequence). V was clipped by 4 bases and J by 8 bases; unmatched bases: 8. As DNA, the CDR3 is TGTGCCAGCAGCTCAAGCGGGGGGGCCTGGGATGAGCAGTTCTTC. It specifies CASSSSGGAWDEQFF.

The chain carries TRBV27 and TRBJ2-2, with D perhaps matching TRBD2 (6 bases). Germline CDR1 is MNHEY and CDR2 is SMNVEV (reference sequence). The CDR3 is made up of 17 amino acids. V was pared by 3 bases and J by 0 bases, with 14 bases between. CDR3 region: CASSLGTGRTNTGELFF. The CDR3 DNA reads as TGTGCCAGCAGTTTGGGGACTGGACGGACGAACACCGGGGAGCTGTTTTTT.

This CDR3 is CASSRGALGGGTDTQYF. The CDR3 region has the DNA TGTGCCAGCAGCCGAGGGGCCCTCGGAGGGGGCACAGATACGCAGTATTTT. The genes are TRBV5-6 and TRBJ2-3; D possibly corresponds to TRBD2 (6 bases). The CDR3 is made up of 17 amino acids. V gave up 4 bases and J gave up 1 base, with 19 bases separating them. Germline V gene data show CDR1 as SGHDT and CDR2 as YYEEEE.

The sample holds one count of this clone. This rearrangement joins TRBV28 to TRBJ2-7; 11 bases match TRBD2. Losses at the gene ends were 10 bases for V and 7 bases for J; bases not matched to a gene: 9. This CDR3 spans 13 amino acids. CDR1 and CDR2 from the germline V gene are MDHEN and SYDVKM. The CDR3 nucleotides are TGTGCCACCGAGACTAGCGGGACGACTGAGCAGTACTTC. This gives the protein CATETSGTTEQYF. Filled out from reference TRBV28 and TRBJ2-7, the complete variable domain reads DVKVTQSSRYLVKRTGEKVFLECVQDMDHENMFWYRQDPGLGLRLIYFSYDVKMKEKGDIPEGYSVSREKKERFSLILESASTNQTSMYLCATETSGTTEQYFGPGTRLTVT.

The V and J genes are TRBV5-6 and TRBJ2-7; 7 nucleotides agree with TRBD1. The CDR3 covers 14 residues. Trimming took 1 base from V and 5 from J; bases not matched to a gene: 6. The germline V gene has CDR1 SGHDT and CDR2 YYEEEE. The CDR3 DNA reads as TGTGCCAGCAGCTTGAAACAGGGGAACCACGAGCAGTACTTC. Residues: CASSLKQGNHEQYF.

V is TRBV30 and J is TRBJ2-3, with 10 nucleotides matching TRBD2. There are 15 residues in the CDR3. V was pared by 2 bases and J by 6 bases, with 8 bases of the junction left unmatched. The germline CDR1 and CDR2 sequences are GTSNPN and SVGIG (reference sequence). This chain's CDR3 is CAWSFGAGGRDTQYF. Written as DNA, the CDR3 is TGTGCCTGGAGTTTCGGAGCGGGGGGGAGGGATACGCAGTATTTT.

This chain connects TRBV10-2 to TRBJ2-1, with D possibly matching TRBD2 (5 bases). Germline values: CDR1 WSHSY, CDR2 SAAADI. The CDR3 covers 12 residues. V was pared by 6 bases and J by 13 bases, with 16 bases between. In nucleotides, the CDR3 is TGCGCCAGCAGCCCCGATTGGAGGCGTCAGTTCTTC. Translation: CASSPDWRRQFF.

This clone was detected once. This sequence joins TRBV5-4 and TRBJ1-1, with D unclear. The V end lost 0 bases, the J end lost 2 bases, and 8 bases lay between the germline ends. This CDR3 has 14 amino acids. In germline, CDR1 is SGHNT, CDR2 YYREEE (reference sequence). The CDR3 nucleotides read TGTGCCAGCAGCTTGGCCAACAGCAACACTGAAGCTTTCTTT. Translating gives CASSLANSNTEAFF. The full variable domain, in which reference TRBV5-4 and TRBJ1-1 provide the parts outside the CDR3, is ETGVTQSPTHLIKTRGQQVTLRCSSQSGHNTVSWYQQALGQGPQFIFQYYREEENGRGNFPPRFSGLQFPNYSSELNVNALELDDSALYLCASSLANSNTEAFFGQGTRLTVV.

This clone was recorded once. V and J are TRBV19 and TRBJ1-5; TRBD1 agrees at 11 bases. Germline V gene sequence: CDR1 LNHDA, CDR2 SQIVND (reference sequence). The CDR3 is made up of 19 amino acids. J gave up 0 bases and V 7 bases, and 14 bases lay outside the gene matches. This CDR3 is CASNLRTGGAKGSNQPQHF. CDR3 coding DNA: TGTGCCAGTAACTTACGGACAGGGGGCGCAAAGGGTAGCAATCAGCCCCAGCATTTT.

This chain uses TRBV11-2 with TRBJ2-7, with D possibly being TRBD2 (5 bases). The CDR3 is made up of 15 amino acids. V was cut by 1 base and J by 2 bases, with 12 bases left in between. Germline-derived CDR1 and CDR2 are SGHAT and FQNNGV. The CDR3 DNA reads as TGTGCCAGCAGCTTAGTAACGGGATCTACCTACGAGCAGTACTTC. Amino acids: CASSLVTGSTYEQYF.

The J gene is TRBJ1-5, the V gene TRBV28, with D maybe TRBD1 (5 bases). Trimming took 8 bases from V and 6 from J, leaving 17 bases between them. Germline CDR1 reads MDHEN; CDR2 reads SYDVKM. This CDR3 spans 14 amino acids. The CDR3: CASSSPQGSQPQHF. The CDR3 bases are TGTGCCAGCTCCTCCCCCCAGGGCAGTCAGCCCCAGCATTTT. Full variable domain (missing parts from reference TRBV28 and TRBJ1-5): DVKVTQSSRYLVKRTGEKVFLECVQDMDHENMFWYRQDPGLGLRLIYFSYDVKMKEKGDIPEGYSVSREKKERFSLILESASTNQTSMYLCASSSPQGSQPQHFGDGTRLSIL.

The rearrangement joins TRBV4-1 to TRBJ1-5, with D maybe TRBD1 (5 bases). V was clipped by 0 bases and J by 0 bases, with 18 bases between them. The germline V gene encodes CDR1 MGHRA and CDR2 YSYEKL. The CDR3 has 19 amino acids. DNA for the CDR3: TGCGCCAGCAGCCAAGATTGGCCTTCTGACAGATATAGCAATCAGCCCCAGCATTTT. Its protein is CASSQDWPSDRYSNQPQHF.

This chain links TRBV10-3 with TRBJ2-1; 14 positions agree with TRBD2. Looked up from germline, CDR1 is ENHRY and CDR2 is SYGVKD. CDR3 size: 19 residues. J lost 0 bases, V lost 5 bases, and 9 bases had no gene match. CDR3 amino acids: CAISRETGTSGSSYNEQFF. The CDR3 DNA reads TGTGCCATCAGTAGAGAGACCGGGACTAGCGGGAGCTCCTACAATGAGCAGTTCTTC.

CDR3 in amino acids: CASSLEGAPQLYNEQFF. CDR3 bases: TGTGCCAGCAGCTTAGAGGGGGCCCCTCAGTTATACAATGAGCAGTTCTTC. V and J are TRBV13 and TRBJ2-1, with TRBD1 matching over 7 bases. The CDR3 has 17 amino acids. CDR1 and CDR2 from the germline V gene are PRHDT and FYEKMQ (reference sequence). J gave up 4 bases and V 1 base, and 10 bases lay outside the gene matches.

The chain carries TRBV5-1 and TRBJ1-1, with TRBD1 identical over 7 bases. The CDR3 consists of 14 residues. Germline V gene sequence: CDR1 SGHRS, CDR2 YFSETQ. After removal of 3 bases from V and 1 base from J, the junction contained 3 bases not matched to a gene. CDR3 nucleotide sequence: TGCGCCAGCAGCTGGGACAGACCGAACACTGAAGCTTTCTTT. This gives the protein CASSWDRPNTEAFF.

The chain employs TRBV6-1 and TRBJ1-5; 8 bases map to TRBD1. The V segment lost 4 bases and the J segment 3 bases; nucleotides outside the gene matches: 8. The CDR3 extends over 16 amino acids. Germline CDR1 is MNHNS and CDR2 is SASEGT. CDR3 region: CASSVDRAQTNQPQHF. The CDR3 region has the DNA TGTGCCAGCAGTGTGGACAGGGCTCAGACCAATCAGCCCCAGCATTTT.

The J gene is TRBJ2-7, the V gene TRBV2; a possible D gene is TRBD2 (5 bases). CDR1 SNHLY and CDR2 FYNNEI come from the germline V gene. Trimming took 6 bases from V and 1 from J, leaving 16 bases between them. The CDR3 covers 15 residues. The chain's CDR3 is CASSRHVGGSYEQYF. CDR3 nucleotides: TGTGCCAGCAGCCGACATGTCGGAGGATCCTACGAGCAGTACTTC.

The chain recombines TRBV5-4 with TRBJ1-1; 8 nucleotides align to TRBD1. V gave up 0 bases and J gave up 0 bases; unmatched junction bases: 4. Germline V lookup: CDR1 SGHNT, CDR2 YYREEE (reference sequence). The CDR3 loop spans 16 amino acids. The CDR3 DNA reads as TGTGCCAGCAGCTTGGGACAGGGGAGCTTGAACACTGAAGCTTTCTTT. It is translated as CASSLGQGSLNTEAFF.

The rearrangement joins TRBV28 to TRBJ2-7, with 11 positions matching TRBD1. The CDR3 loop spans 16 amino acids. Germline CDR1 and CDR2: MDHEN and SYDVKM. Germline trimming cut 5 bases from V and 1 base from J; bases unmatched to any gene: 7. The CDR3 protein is CASSMPGQGVSYEQYF. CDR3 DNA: TGTGCCAGCAGTATGCCGGGACAGGGGGTTTCCTACGAGCAGTACTTC.

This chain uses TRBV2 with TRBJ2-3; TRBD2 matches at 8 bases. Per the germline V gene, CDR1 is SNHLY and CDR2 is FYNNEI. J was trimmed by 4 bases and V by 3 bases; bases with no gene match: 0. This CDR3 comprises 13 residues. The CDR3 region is CASSEREADTQYF. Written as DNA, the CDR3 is TGTGCCAGCAGTGAGCGGGAGGCAGATACGCAGTATTTT.

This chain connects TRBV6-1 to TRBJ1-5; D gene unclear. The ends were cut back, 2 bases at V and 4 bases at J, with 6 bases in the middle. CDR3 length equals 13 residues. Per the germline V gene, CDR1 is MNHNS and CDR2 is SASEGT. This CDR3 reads CASSERGNQPQHF. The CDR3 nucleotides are TGTGCCAGCAGTGAACGAGGGAATCAGCCCCAGCATTTT.

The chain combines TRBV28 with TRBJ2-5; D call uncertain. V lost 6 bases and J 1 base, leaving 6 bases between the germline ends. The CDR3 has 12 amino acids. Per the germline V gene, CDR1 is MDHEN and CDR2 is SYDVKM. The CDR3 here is CASSLSQETQYF. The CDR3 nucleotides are TGTGCCAGCAGCCTGTCCCAAGAGACCCAGTACTTC.

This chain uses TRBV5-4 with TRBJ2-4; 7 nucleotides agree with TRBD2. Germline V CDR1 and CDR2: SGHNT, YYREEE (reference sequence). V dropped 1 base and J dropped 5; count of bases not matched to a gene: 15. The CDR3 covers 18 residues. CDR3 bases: TGTGCCAGCAGCTTGAGGATTCGACCGGGAGGTACCGAAAACATTCAGTACTTC. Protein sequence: CASSLRIRPGGTENIQYF.

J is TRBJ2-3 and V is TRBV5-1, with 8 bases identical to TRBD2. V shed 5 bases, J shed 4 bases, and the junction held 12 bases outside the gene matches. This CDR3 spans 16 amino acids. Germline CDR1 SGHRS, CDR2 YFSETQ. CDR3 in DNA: TGCGCCAGCAGAGACTCCGGGACTAGAGGCGCAGATACGCAGTATTTT. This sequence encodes CASRDSGTRGADTQYF.

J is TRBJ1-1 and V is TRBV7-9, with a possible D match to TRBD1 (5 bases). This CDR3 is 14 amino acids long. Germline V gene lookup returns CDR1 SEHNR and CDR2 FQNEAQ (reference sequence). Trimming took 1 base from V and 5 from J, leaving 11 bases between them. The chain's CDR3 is CASSLGGGGTEAFF. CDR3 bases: TGTGCCAGCAGCTTAGGGGGGGGTGGGACTGAAGCTTTCTTT.

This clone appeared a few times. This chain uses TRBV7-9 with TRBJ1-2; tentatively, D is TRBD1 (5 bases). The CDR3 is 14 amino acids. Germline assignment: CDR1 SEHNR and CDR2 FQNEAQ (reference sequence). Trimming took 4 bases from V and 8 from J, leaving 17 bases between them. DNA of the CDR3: TGTGCCAGCAGCTCCGGCGGGGGAGTTAGCGGCTACACCTTC. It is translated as CASSSGGGVSGYTF. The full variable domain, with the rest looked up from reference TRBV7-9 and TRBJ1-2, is DTGVSQNPRHKITKRGQNVTFRCDPISEHNRLYWYRQTLGQGPEFLTYFQNEAQLEKSRLLSDRFSAERPKGSFSTLEIQRTEQGDSAMYLCASSSGGGVSGYTFGSGTRLTVV.